The T cell receptor beta chain under discussion was sequenced for a study of CD8+ T cells in alopecia areata. Germline CDR1 and CDR2: MGHDK and SYGVNS. The CDR3 contains 12 residues. The V gene lost 1 base and the J gene lost 8 bases, with 5 bases spanning the gap. Isolated RNA was reverse transcribed into cDNA used as the sequencing template. TCRdb's copy holds only in-frame clones and misses some; the assay was immunoSEQ multiplex PCR. Here the sample spans about 100,000 clones, approximately 61% being singletons. The sequencing sample was made of NKG2D-low CD8+ T cells sorted from blood. This receptor was taken from a human donor with alopecia areata. This chain connects TRBV25-1 to TRBJ2-2; D gene unclear. CDR3 in DNA: TGTGCCAGCAGTGAATCCTGGGGGGAGCTGTTTTTT. Residues: CASSESWGELFF. The entire variable domain, with the rest obtained from reference TRBV25-1 and TRBJ2-2, is as follows: EADIYQTPRYLVIGTGKKITLECSQTMGHDKMYWYQQDPGMELHLIHYSYGVNSTEKGDLSSESTVSRIRTEHFPLTLESARPSHTSQYLCASSESWGELFFGEGSRLTVL.